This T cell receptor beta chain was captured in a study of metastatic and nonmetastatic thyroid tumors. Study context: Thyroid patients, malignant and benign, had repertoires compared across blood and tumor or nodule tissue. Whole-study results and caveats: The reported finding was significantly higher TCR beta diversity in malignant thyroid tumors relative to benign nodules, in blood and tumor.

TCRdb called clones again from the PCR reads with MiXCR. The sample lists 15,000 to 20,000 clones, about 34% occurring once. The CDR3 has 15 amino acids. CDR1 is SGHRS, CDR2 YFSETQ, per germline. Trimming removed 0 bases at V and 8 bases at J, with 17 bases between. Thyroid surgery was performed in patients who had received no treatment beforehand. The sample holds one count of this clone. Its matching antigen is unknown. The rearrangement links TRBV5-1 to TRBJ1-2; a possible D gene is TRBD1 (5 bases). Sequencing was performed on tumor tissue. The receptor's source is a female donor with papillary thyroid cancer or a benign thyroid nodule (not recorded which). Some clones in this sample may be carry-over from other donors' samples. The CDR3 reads CASSLEPHGGYGYTF. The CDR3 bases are TGCGCCAGCAGCTTGGAACCACACGGGGGGTACGGCTACACCTTC.